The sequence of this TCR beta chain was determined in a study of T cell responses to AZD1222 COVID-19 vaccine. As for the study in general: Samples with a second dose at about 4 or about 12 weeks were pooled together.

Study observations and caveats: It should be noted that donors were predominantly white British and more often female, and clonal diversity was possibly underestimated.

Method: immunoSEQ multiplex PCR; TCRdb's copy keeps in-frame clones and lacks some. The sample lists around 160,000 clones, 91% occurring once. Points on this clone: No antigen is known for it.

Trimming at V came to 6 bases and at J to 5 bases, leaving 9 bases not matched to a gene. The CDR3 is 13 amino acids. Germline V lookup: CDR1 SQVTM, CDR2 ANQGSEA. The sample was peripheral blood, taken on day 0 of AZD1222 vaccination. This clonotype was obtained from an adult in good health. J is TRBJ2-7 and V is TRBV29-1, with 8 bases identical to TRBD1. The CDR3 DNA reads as TGCAGCGTGCCCTCCGGGACAGGAAACGAGCAGTACTTC. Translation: CSVPSGTGNEQYF.